This T cell receptor (beta chain) originates from a study of T-cell reconstitution after alpha-beta-depleted transplantation in children. TCRbeta library preparation incorporated unique molecular identifiers. One entry per CDR3 protein, called by TCRdb with MiXCR from the PCR reads. The profile shows some 840,000 distinct CDR3 sequences, about 15% of them singletons. Concerning this clonotype itself: The target antigen is unknown.

This CDR3 comprises 16 residues. Germline CDR1 LGHNA, CDR2 YNFKEQ. The ends were cut back, 1 base at V and 3 bases at J, with 16 bases in the middle. Broader study findings: Counts and diversity of T cells one year after transplant came mostly from newly produced T cells. The study traced high day-60 TCRbeta diversity in some patients to surviving recipient T cells and thymic progenitors. The origin of alpha-beta T cells about two months after transplant was reportedly several hundred expanded graft clones.

The TCR originated in a male patient aged 10-17 years who had a stem cell transplant for acute lymphoblastic leukemia, so the T cells may come from the graft donor. The chain combines TRBV4-2 with TRBJ2-7; no firm D call. The sample was PBMCs, mostly from graft donor cells, taken 360 days after TCRalphabeta/CD19-depleted stem cell transplant. CDR3 in amino acids: CASSQVFQTSLYEQYF. The DNA for the CDR3 is TGTGCCAGCAGCCAAGTTTTCCAAACCTCCCTCTACGAGCAGTACTTC.